This T cell receptor beta chain was captured by sequencing in a study of CD8 T cells in ankylosing spondylitis. Study conclusions and caveats: Certain motif variants had earlier appeared in reactive arthritis synovial fluid and blood.

Making the TCR beta libraries involved quantitative 5'-RACE with molecular barcodes. Each CDR3 protein is one row after TCRdb ran MiXCR on the 5' RACE reads. The data show around 250,000 distinct CDR3 sequences, roughly 32% seen once. Note on this clonotype: Its antigen is currently unknown.

This receptor was identified in a male donor with ankylosing spondylitis or in good health (not recorded which). Sequenced sample: blood, either unsorted or a sorted T cell fraction (not recorded which).

In DNA, the CDR3 is TGTGCCAGCAGCCCCGTGTCGGGTGACAATCAGCCCCAGCATTTT. This gives the protein CASSPVSGDNQPQHF. The chain carries TRBV7-6 and TRBJ1-5, with no clear D. V was pared by 5 bases and J by 3 bases, with 14 bases between. The CDR3 contains 15 residues. Germline V lookup: CDR1 SGHVS, CDR2 FNYEAQ.